A single sample is the source of the 31 T cell receptor beta chains below, sequenced in a study of CD8+ T cells in alopecia areata (dated by TCRdb to 2016 to 2019). To prepare the library, the immunoSEQ multiplex PCR assay was applied. RNA was extracted from all samples and reverse transcribed into cDNA, which served as template for TCR sequencing. TCRdb's version of the immuneACCESS table is confined to in-frame rearrangements and falls short of the full clone set. An unresolved V gene accounts for under half of the shortfall where checked; the remainder is of unknown origin. The sample table records about 150,000 clones; around 57% of these occur just once. The biggest ten clones account for around 4.8% of the sample. Input material: CD4+ T cells sorted from blood. These receptors came from a human donor in good health.

The V call is TRBV29-1, the J call TRBJ2-7; D remains ambiguous. The CDR3 has 12 residues. Germline assignment: CDR1 SQVTM and CDR2 ANQGSEA. Trimming left V 3 bases short and J 8 bases short, with 14 bases between. Here the CDR3 DNA reads TGCAGCGTTGACGTCTTCGGGCTCCAGCAGTACTTC. Amino acid sequence: CSVDVFGLQQYF.

The J gene is TRBJ2-1, the V gene TRBV5-1, with 8 bases aligning to TRBD2. Trimming at V came to 1 base and at J to 7 bases, leaving 7 bases not matched to a gene. This CDR3 is 15 amino acids long. The V gene's germline CDR1 is SGHRS and CDR2 YFSETQ. CDR3 loop: CASSLTSGSLNEQFF. The CDR3 nucleotides are TGCGCCAGCAGCTTGACCAGCGGGAGTCTTAATGAGCAGTTCTTC.

The gene calls are TRBV29-1 and TRBJ2-1; D uncertain. CDR1 and CDR2 (germline): SQVTM, ANQGSEA. V lost 5 bases and J lost 6, with 5 bases in between. The CDR3 runs 10 residues. The CDR3, as DNA: TGCAGCGTTCTAGGCAATGAGCAGTTCTTC. Its translation: CSVLGNEQFF.

This chain joins TRBV18 and TRBJ2-2; no definite D call. The germline V gene encodes CDR1 KGHSH and CDR2 LQKENI. Trimming cost V 6 bases and J 2 bases, with 10 bases left between them. This CDR3 is 14 amino acids long. The CDR3 sequence is CASSELSNTGELFF. The DNA for the CDR3 is TGTGCCAGCTCGGAACTCTCCAACACCGGGGAGCTGTTTTTT. Full variable domain (remainder filled in from reference TRBV18 and TRBJ2-2): NAGVMQNPRHLVRRRGQEARLRCSPMKGHSHVYWYRQLPEEGLKFMVYLQKENIIDESGMPKERFSAEFPKEGPSILRIQQVVRGDSAAYFCASSELSNTGELFFGEGSRLTVL.

This clone was recorded once. The chain carries TRBV7-9 and TRBJ1-1, with TRBD1 matching over 7 bases. This CDR3 has 14 amino acids. Germline loops: CDR1 SEHNR, CDR2 FQNEAQ (reference sequence). J gave up 0 bases and V 3 bases, and 1 base lay outside the gene matches. The CDR3 coding sequence is TGTGCCAGCAGCTTGGGACAGATGAACACTGAAGCTTTCTTT. This sequence encodes CASSLGQMNTEAFF.

This rearrangement joins TRBV4-1 to TRBJ2-7; TRBD2 matches at 11 bases. The CDR3 has 16 residues. The V gene end was trimmed by 2 bases and the J gene end by 3 bases; junction bases not matched to a gene: 6. The germline V gene encodes CDR1 MGHRA and CDR2 YSYEKL. CDR3 amino acids: CASSQPTSGRGYEQYF. In DNA form, the CDR3 reads TGCGCCAGCAGCCAACCCACTAGCGGGAGAGGCTACGAGCAGTACTTC.

This chain joins TRBV25-1 and TRBJ1-1; no clear D gene. Germline V CDR1 and CDR2: MGHDK, SYGVNS. V lost 3 bases, J lost 4 bases, and 6 bases lay in between. This CDR3 is 12 amino acids long. CDR3 residues: CASSDRATEAFF. DNA of the CDR3: TGTGCCAGCAGTGACCGGGCCACTGAAGCTTTCTTT.

This rearrangement joins TRBV29-1 to TRBJ2-7, with 9 bases fitting TRBD2. V dropped 6 bases and J dropped 2; count of bases not matched to a gene: 8. The germline gives CDR1 SQVTM, CDR2 ANQGSEA. CDR3 size: 14 residues. The CDR3 DNA follows: TGCAGCGTACCCAAGACTAGCGGAACCTACGAGCAGTACTTC. The encoded protein is CSVPKTSGTYEQYF.

This chain links TRBV5-6 with TRBJ2-7; 9 bases are shared with TRBD1. Germline CDR1 reads SGHDT; CDR2 reads YYEEEE. V lost 1 base, J lost 6 bases, and 5 bases stayed unmatched. CDR3 length: 14 residues. In DNA form, the CDR3 reads TGTGCCAGCAGCTTGAAGGGACAGGGTGGCGAGCAGTACTTC. It encodes CASSLKGQGGEQYF.

This clone was found a few times. Different DNA sequences within this sample yield the same CDR3. This chain uses TRBV29-1 with TRBJ2-4, with unresolved D. The V end lost 1 base, the J end lost 7 bases, and 8 bases lay between the germline ends. Germline CDR1 is SQVTM and CDR2 is ANQGSEA. This CDR3 has 12 residues. CDR3 in DNA: TGCAGCGTTGAAGGGGGAAGGAACATTCAGTACTTC. This translates into CSVEGGRNIQYF.

The chain couples TRBV4-1 to TRBJ2-3; D is possibly TRBD2 (5 bases). This CDR3 is built from 17 residues. Germline loops: CDR1 MGHRA, CDR2 YSYEKL. The V gene lost 2 bases and the J gene lost 1 base, with 16 bases spanning the gap. The CDR3 DNA sequence: TGCGCCAGCAGCCAAAACGGTCCCGGGATCCGCACAGATACGCAGTATTTT. Translating gives CASSQNGPGIRTDTQYF.

This clone was seen more than once but under ten times. The CDR3 spells CSVRSGLVETQYF. Here the CDR3 DNA reads TGCAGCGTTCGGTCGGGACTTGTCGAGACCCAGTACTTC. The chain recombines TRBV29-1 with TRBJ2-5, with D perhaps TRBD2 (6 bases). The CDR3 extends over 13 amino acids. V lost 5 bases and J lost 5, with 15 bases in between. Germline V CDR1 and CDR2: SQVTM, ANQGSEA.

A few counts support this clone. The chain has TRBV4-1 and TRBJ1-4; 8 bases line up with TRBD1. This CDR3 is built from 15 residues. The V gene's germline CDR1 is MGHRA and CDR2 YSYEKL. V lost 2 bases, J lost 3 bases, and 2 bases stayed unmatched. The CDR3 here is CASSQQGAANEKLFF. The CDR3 nucleotides are TGCGCCAGCAGCCAACAGGGGGCTGCTAATGAAAAACTGTTTTTT.

V usage is TRBV9 and J usage is TRBJ1-2; D gene uncertain. The CDR3 is 13 amino acids. Germline V lookup: CDR1 SGDLS, CDR2 YYNGEE. V lost 3 bases, J lost 5 bases, and 11 bases lay in between. The CDR3 nucleotides are TGTGCCAGCAGCGATTACGGCGGGTATGGCTACACCTTC. Residues: CASSDYGGYGYTF.

This clone was picked up a small number of times. This sequence joins TRBV5-1 and TRBJ2-7; D may be TRBD1 (5 bases). The germline V and J ends were trimmed by 0 bases and 2 bases, with 9 bases remaining between them. Germline CDR1 SGHRS, CDR2 YFSETQ. This CDR3 is built from 14 residues. Here the CDR3 reads CASSLEQAPYEQYF. Written as DNA, the CDR3 is TGCGCCAGCAGCTTGGAACAGGCCCCCTACGAGCAGTACTTC. Variable domain in full (rest from reference TRBV5-1 and TRBJ2-7): KAGVTQTPRYLIKTRGQQVTLSCSPISGHRSVSWYQQTPGQGLQFLFEYFSETQRNKGNFPGRFSGRQFSNSRSEMNVSTLELGDSALYLCASSLEQAPYEQYFGPGTRLTVT.

The rearrangement joins TRBV25-1 to TRBJ2-7; 9 bases agree with TRBD1. Germline-derived CDR1 and CDR2 are MGHDK and SYGVNS. CDR3 length: 15 amino acids. V lost 5 bases and J lost 5; bases outside the gene matches: 10. CDR3 region: CASSPRTGDLDEQYF. For the CDR3, the DNA is TGTGCCAGCAGTCCACGGACAGGGGATTTGGACGAGCAGTACTTC.

This clone was counted between two and nine times. The chain is built from TRBV23-1 and TRBJ1-3, with no clear D. TRBV23-1 is an ORF, and what it does is uncertain. The CDR3 runs to 12 residues. Trimming took 7 bases from V and 5 from J, leaving 9 bases between them. CDR3 sequence: CASNKYRNTIYF. Here the CDR3 DNA reads TGCGCCAGCAATAAATATAGAAACACCATATATTTT.

J is TRBJ1-5 and V is TRBV19; TRBD1 agrees at 8 bases. Germline V gene data show CDR1 as LNHDA and CDR2 as SQIVND (reference sequence). This CDR3 has 15 amino acids. V gave up 5 bases and J gave up 2 bases; unmatched junction bases: 5. CDR3 DNA sequence: TGTGCCAGTAGTGTCGGACAGGGCGGCAATCAGCCCCAGCATTTT. This gives the protein CASSVGQGGNQPQHF.

The chain uses TRBV29-1 and TRBJ1-2; a weak D match, TRBD1 (5 bases). CDR1 SQVTM and CDR2 ANQGSEA come from the germline V gene. Trimming took off 7 bases at V and 4 bases at J, with 13 bases between the two ends. This CDR3 region has 12 residues. The CDR3 spells CSAADGAYGYTF. The CDR3 coding sequence is TGCAGCGCCGCCGACGGGGCCTATGGCTACACCTTC.

V gene TRBV7-2 combines with J gene TRBJ2-7; D is possibly TRBD1 (5 bases). V lost 1 base to trimming and J lost 1 base, with 11 bases between them. The CDR3 totals 15 residues. Germline V gene data show CDR1 as SGHTA and CDR2 as FQGNSA. The CDR3 DNA reads as TGTGCCAGCAGCTTAGATCGGCGGACATCCTACGAGCAGTACTTC. Translated, it gives CASSLDRRTSYEQYF.

The gene calls are TRBV25-1 and TRBJ2-5; D is unresolved. The CDR3 is made up of 14 amino acids. Trimming shortened V by 1 base and J by 2 bases, and 8 bases separated the two germline ends. Per germline, CDR1 MGHDK and CDR2 SYGVNS. CDR3 nucleotide sequence: TGTGCCAGCAGTGAATGGGTACAGCAAGAGACCCAGTACTTC. Protein product: CASSEWVQQETQYF.

This chain connects TRBV10-3 to TRBJ2-7, with 9 bases aligning to TRBD1. The V gene's germline CDR1 is ENHRY and CDR2 SYGVKD. V lost 10 bases, J lost 4 bases, and 11 bases stayed unmatched. The CDR3 loop spans 14 amino acids. The chain's CDR3 is CATTRGTGPYEQYF. The CDR3 nucleotides are TGTGCCACTACCAGGGGGACAGGGCCTTACGAGCAGTACTTC.

This clone was seen more than once but under ten times. This chain links TRBV7-9 with TRBJ2-3; D perhaps matches TRBD1 (5 bases). V gave up 1 base and J gave up 11 bases, with 13 bases separating them. The CDR3 extends over 13 amino acids. From germline, CDR1 is SEHNR and CDR2 FQNEAQ (reference sequence). CDR3 amino acids: CASSLEVRAMQYF. CDR3 nucleotide sequence: TGTGCCAGCAGCTTAGAGGTCAGGGCAATGCAGTATTTT.

The chain carries TRBV29-1 and TRBJ2-7; D gene ambiguous. CDR1 is SQVTM and CDR2 is ANQGSEA in the germline V gene. V was clipped by 2 bases and J by 8 bases, with 13 bases between them. The CDR3 length is 12 residues. The CDR3 here is CSVENAPGQQYF. CDR3 nucleotides: TGCAGCGTTGAAAACGCCCCTGGGCAGCAGTACTTC.

This rearrangement joins TRBV2 to TRBJ2-7; 7 bases align to TRBD2. Germline V lookup: CDR1 SNHLY, CDR2 FYNNEI. V shed 6 bases, J shed 3 bases, and the junction held 5 bases outside the gene matches. CDR3 length equals 13 residues. CDR3 DNA: TGTGCCAGCAGCGGACGGGAGGACTACGAGCAGTACTTC. Translation gives CASSGREDYEQYF.

The chain recombines TRBV4-1 with TRBJ1-4; D uncertain. The CDR3 spans 15 residues. In germline, CDR1 is MGHRA, CDR2 YSYEKL. Trimming removed 0 bases from V and 4 bases from J, with 9 bases in between. The CDR3 reads CASSQESRFNEKLFF. The CDR3 DNA reads as TGCGCCAGCAGCCAAGAGTCTCGGTTTAATGAAAAACTGTTTTTT.

The sample holds a few counts of this clone. V gene TRBV6-6 combines with J gene TRBJ1-2; perhaps TRBD1 as D (5 bases). V lost 5 bases to trimming and J lost 11 bases, with 12 bases between them. Germline CDR1 reads MNHNY; CDR2 reads SVGAGI (reference sequence). This CDR3 region has 11 residues. The DNA for the CDR3 is TGTGCCAGCAGTCCGGGACGACTTTACACCTTC. It encodes CASSPGRLYTF.

V and J are TRBV7-9 and TRBJ1-4; D call uncertain. CDR3 length: 13 residues. CDR1 SEHNR and CDR2 FQNEAQ come from the germline V gene (reference sequence). The V and J ends lost 0 bases and 13 bases respectively, with 12 bases between them. DNA for the CDR3: TGTGCCAGCAGCTTAGCTCGGGAATCGGGACTGTTTTTT. Protein product: CASSLARESGLFF.

In its sample, this clone was seen a few times. CDR3 loop: CASSLVPRVAGANVLTF. CDR3 in DNA: TGTGCCAGCAGCTTAGTTCCCCGGGTGGCTGGGGCCAACGTCCTGACTTTC. The J gene is TRBJ2-6, the V gene TRBV7-9; no clear D gene. Germline lookup yields CDR1 SEHNR and CDR2 FQNEAQ (reference sequence). The CDR3 extends over 17 amino acids. Trimming took 1 base from V and 2 from J, leaving 12 bases between them.

In this sample, this clone turned up a few times. The chain employs TRBV25-1 and TRBJ2-6; D ambiguous. Trimming removed 6 bases at V and 0 bases at J, with 3 bases between. CDR1 is MGHDK, CDR2 SYGVNS, per germline. The CDR3 is 13 amino acids. The CDR3, as DNA: TGTGCCAGCAGGAACTCTGGGGCCAACGTCCTGACTTTC. This gives the protein CASRNSGANVLTF.

This rearrangement joins TRBV5-4 to TRBJ1-1, with D perhaps TRBD1 (6 bases). Germline V lookup: CDR1 SGHNT, CDR2 YYREEE (reference sequence). The V end lost 2 bases, the J end lost 0 bases, and 8 bases lay between the germline ends. CDR3 size: 14 residues. CDR3 residues: CASSFRTVNTEAFF. DNA of the CDR3: TGTGCCAGCAGCTTCCGGACAGTGAACACTGAAGCTTTCTTT. The whole variable domain, remainder taken from reference TRBV5-4 and TRBJ1-1, is ETGVTQSPTHLIKTRGQQVTLRCSSQSGHNTVSWYQQALGQGPQFIFQYYREEENGRGNFPPRFSGLQFPNYSSELNVNALELDDSALYLCASSFRTVNTEAFFGQGTRLTVV.